This passage covers 11 T cell receptor beta chains from one sample sequenced in a study of blood T cell repertoires in COVID-19. TCRdb's copy holds only in-frame clones and misses some; the assay was immunoSEQ multiplex PCR. The table includes 150,000 to 200,000 clones, approximately 80% detected once. The sequencing input was PBMCs or T cells enriched from blood (not recorded which). These receptors originate from a man in his forties or fifties who had recovered from COVID-19.

This sequence joins TRBV18 and TRBJ2-1, with 9 bases that match TRBD1. CDR3 size: 16 residues. The germline CDR1 and CDR2 sequences are KGHSH and LQKENI. The trim removed 8 bases at V and 8 bases at J, leaving 16 bases unmatched. For the CDR3, the DNA is TGTGCCAGCACAGGGGCTTTTTCGGGACAGGGCCATGAGCAGTTCTTC. Translated, it gives CASTGAFSGQGHEQFF. The entire variable domain, with the rest obtained from reference TRBV18 and TRBJ2-1, is as follows: NAGVMQNPRHLVRRRGQEARLRCSPMKGHSHVYWYRQLPEEGLKFMVYLQKENIIDESGMPKERFSAEFPKEGPSILRIQQVVRGDSAAYFCASTGAFSGQGHEQFFGPGTRLTVL.

The chain combines TRBV6-2 or TRBV6-3 with TRBJ1-3, with TRBD1 identical over 7 bases. After removal of 6 bases from V and 4 bases from J, the junction contained 6 bases not matched to a gene. Germline CDR1 and CDR2: MNHEY and SVGEGT. The CDR3 has 14 residues. The CDR3 here is CASSDGTAGNTIYF. The CDR3 DNA reads as TGTGCCAGCAGCGACGGGACAGCCGGAAACACCATATATTTT.

The V call is TRBV30, the J call TRBJ1-5, with no clear D. The CDR3 length is 13 residues. The germline V and J ends were trimmed by 3 bases and 3 bases, with 9 bases remaining between them. CDR1 and CDR2 from the germline V gene are GTSNPN and SVGIG (reference sequence). The chain's CDR3 is CAWRSGFNQPQHF. The CDR3 DNA is TGTGCCTGGAGAAGTGGCTTCAATCAGCCCCAGCATTTT.

This chain joins TRBV7-9 and TRBJ1-2, with D perhaps matching TRBD1 (6 bases). There are 14 residues in the CDR3. V was trimmed by 0 bases and J by 3 bases, leaving 8 bases between them. Germline loops: CDR1 SEHNR, CDR2 FQNEAQ (reference sequence). The CDR3 is CASSLASGDYGYTF. The CDR3 nucleotides read TGTGCCAGCAGCTTAGCCTCAGGGGACTATGGCTACACCTTC.

The chain recombines TRBV7-3 with TRBJ2-1; D is possibly TRBD2 (6 bases). From germline, CDR1 is SGHTA and CDR2 FQGTGA. The V gene lost 5 bases and the J gene lost 9 bases, with 23 bases spanning the gap. CDR3 length equals 16 residues. CDR3 sequence (DNA): TGTGCCAGCAGCCAAAGGGGCGGGGTTGGGGAAGGTGAGCAGTTCTTC. Translating gives CASSQRGGVGEGEQFF.

The rearrangement uses TRBV5-4 and TRBJ1-2; a weak D match, TRBD1 (5 bases). Looked up from germline, CDR1 is SGHNT and CDR2 is YYREEE (reference sequence). The CDR3 is 13 amino acids. The V end lost 5 bases, the J end lost 4 bases, and 12 bases lay between the germline ends. This CDR3 is CASSPDSAYGYTF. The CDR3 coding sequence is TGTGCCAGCAGTCCCGACAGTGCCTATGGCTACACCTTC.

The CDR3 DNA reads TGTGCCAGCAGTTTCCAGGGACAGGTGTTCACTGAAGCTTTCTTT. Translation: CASSFQGQVFTEAFF. The V call is TRBV27, the J call TRBJ1-1; 8 positions match TRBD1. Germline CDR1 reads MNHEY; CDR2 reads SMNVEV (reference sequence). With 3 bases clipped from V and 4 bases from J, the junction kept 7 bases outside the gene matches. The CDR3 has 15 amino acids.

The V gene is TRBV7-8, the J gene TRBJ2-1; D is undetermined. With 1 base removed from V and 4 bases from J, the gap between germline ends came to 11 bases. The CDR3 consists of 15 residues. Germline V CDR1 and CDR2: SGHVS, FQNEAQ. The CDR3 sequence is CASSLERRLYNEQFF. The CDR3, as DNA: TGTGCCAGCAGCTTAGAAAGGAGACTTTACAATGAGCAGTTCTTC.

The gene calls are TRBV29-1 and TRBJ1-2, with 10 bases identical to TRBD1. Looked up from germline, CDR1 is SQVTM and CDR2 is ANQGSEA. J gave up 4 bases and V 7 bases, and 6 bases lay outside the gene matches. The CDR3 length is 13 residues. CDR3 DNA sequence: TGCAGCGGCTCGGACAGGGGGGGCTATGGCTACACCTTC. Its protein product is CSGSDRGGYGYTF.

The V and J genes are TRBV6-4 and TRBJ2-1, with TRBD2 matching 9 bases. Trimming at V came to 0 bases and at J to 10 bases, leaving 7 bases not matched to a gene. Germline V gives CDR1 MRHNA, CDR2 SNTAGT. The CDR3 totals 15 residues. The CDR3 spells CASSDSLAGFGEQFF. The CDR3 DNA reads as TGTGCCAGCAGTGACTCGCTAGCGGGGTTTGGGGAGCAGTTCTTC.

The chain joins TRBV4-1 to TRBJ2-1; the match to TRBD2 covers 9 bases. CDR3 length: 15 amino acids. J lost 0 bases, V lost 4 bases, and 1 base had no gene match. Germline V gives CDR1 MGHRA, CDR2 YSYEKL. The CDR3 sequence: CASSLTSGSYNEQFF. The CDR3 DNA is TGCGCCAGCAGCCTGACTAGCGGCTCCTACAATGAGCAGTTCTTC.